Shown below are 20 T cell receptor beta chains from a single sample sequenced in a study of shared clonotypes between healthy human individuals. Using immunoSEQ multiplex PCR, the repertoire was profiled, and TCRdb retains in-frame clones only, with some absent. The sample has fewer than 650,000 clones, 60% to 85% seen once. Sample: PBMCs. The receptors stem from a woman in her thirties or forties in good health. Some clones in this sample may be carry-over from other donors' samples.

This clone was detected only a few times. The chain carries TRBV28 and TRBJ2-3; D gene unclear. The CDR3 contains 12 residues. V dropped 4 bases and J dropped 6 bases, with 8 bases sitting between them. Per germline, CDR1 MDHEN and CDR2 SYDVKM. CDR3 in amino acids: CASSSVSDTQYF. The CDR3 DNA follows: TGTGCCAGCAGTTCCGTTTCGGATACGCAGTATTTT.

V usage is TRBV5-1 and J usage is TRBJ1-3; D is unresolved. The length of the CDR3 is 13 residues. V lost 4 bases to trimming and J lost 6 bases, with 11 bases between them. The germline V gene has CDR1 SGHRS and CDR2 YFSETQ. CDR3 sequence (DNA): TGCGCCAGCAGCCCTGAAGTGGAAAACACCATATATTTT. Translation: CASSPEVENTIYF.

The V call is TRBV5-4, the J call TRBJ2-1; D is perhaps TRBD1 or TRBD2 (5 bases each). Germline CDR1 SGHNT, CDR2 YYREEE (reference sequence). The CDR3 consists of 15 residues. Trimming took off 1 base at V and 8 bases at J, with 16 bases between the two ends. In DNA, the CDR3 is TGTGCCAGCAGCTTGAGAGGGACGGCCATGCATGAGCAGTTCTTC. Its translation: CASSLRGTAMHEQFF.

This clone came up once. The CDR3 protein is CASSRSGGDTQYF. DNA for the CDR3: TGTGCCAGCAGCAGAAGTGGGGGGGATACGCAGTATTTT. The chain is built from TRBV13 and TRBJ2-3; perhaps TRBD2 as D (6 bases). This CDR3 region has 13 residues. V shed 5 bases and J shed 6 bases, with 12 bases lying between them. Germline V lookup: CDR1 PRHDT, CDR2 FYEKMQ (reference sequence).

The DNA of the CDR3 is TGTGCCAGCAGCTTAGGGACAGGGGTCTGGGAAAAACTGTTTTTT. As protein: CASSLGTGVWEKLFF. V gene TRBV11-2 combines with J gene TRBJ1-4; TRBD1 matches 9 bases. The CDR3 is 15 amino acids. CDR1 is SGHAT and CDR2 is FQNNGV in the germline V gene. With V trimmed by 1 base and J by 8 bases, 5 bases remained unmatched.

This clone was observed a few times. J is TRBJ2-6 and V is TRBV18; D unclear. V gave up 2 bases and J gave up 0 bases, with 8 bases separating them. The CDR3 extends over 16 amino acids. The germline V gene has CDR1 KGHSH and CDR2 LQKENI. The CDR3 here is CASSPNYLSGANVLTF. The CDR3 DNA reads TGTGCCAGCTCACCAAATTACCTCTCTGGGGCCAACGTCCTGACTTTC.

The chain combines TRBV18 with TRBJ2-1; D may be TRBD1 (5 bases). CDR1 KGHSH and CDR2 LQKENI come from the germline V gene. CDR3 length: 13 residues. Trimming removed 5 bases at V and 4 bases at J, with 9 bases between. The CDR3 reads CASSGAGYNEQFF. The CDR3 bases are TGTGCCAGCTCAGGGGCAGGGTACAATGAGCAGTTCTTC.

The chain uses TRBV11-2 and TRBJ2-7; possible D gene TRBD2, 6 bases. Trimming cost V 4 bases and J 0 bases, with 13 bases left between them. Looked up from germline, CDR1 is SGHAT and CDR2 is FQNNGV. This CDR3 has 15 residues. CDR3 loop: CASSWGTQSSYEQYF. The CDR3 DNA reads as TGTGCCAGCAGCTGGGGGACTCAGAGCTCCTACGAGCAGTACTTC.

The genes are TRBV5-1 and TRBJ2-7; possibly TRBD1 or TRBD2 for D (5 bases each). Per the germline V gene, CDR1 is SGHRS and CDR2 is YFSETQ. Trimming stripped 5 bases from V and 6 bases from J, with 18 bases between. The CDR3 spans 14 residues. Written as DNA, the CDR3 is TGCGCCAGCAGGGTCGGGGCTTCTCCCTCCGAGCAGTACTTC. Its translation is CASRVGASPSEQYF.

This rearrangement joins TRBV6-1 to TRBJ2-5; D is possibly TRBD2 (5 bases). CDR3 length equals 13 residues. Trimming removed 3 bases at V and 5 bases at J, with 10 bases between. Germline assignment: CDR1 MNHNS and CDR2 SASEGT. The CDR3 reads CASSDRPGETQYF. The CDR3 DNA follows: TGTGCCAGCAGTGATAGACCGGGGGAGACCCAGTACTTC.

The V and J genes are TRBV6-1 and TRBJ2-7; D is perhaps TRBD2 (5 bases). Germline CDR1 is MNHNS and CDR2 is SASEGT. The CDR3 spans 14 residues. V lost 7 bases and J 2 bases, leaving 15 bases between the germline ends. The CDR3 reads CASTTRVGAYEQYF. The CDR3 nucleotides are TGTGCCAGCACCACGCGGGTGGGTGCCTACGAGCAGTACTTC.

The chain uses TRBV5-1 and TRBJ2-1; 7 bases align to TRBD1. Losses at the gene ends were 5 bases for V and 5 bases for J; bases not matched to a gene: 7. The CDR3 contains 14 residues. Germline CDR1 SGHRS, CDR2 YFSETQ. The CDR3: CASSILGTDNEQFF. CDR3 in DNA: TGCGCCAGCAGTATCCTCGGGACAGACAATGAGCAGTTCTTC. The full variable domain, completed using reference TRBV5-1 and TRBJ2-1, is KAGVTQTPRYLIKTRGQQVTLSCSPISGHRSVSWYQQTPGQGLQFLFEYFSETQRNKGNFPGRFSGRQFSNSRSEMNVSTLELGDSALYLCASSILGTDNEQFFGPGTRLTVL.

This sequence joins TRBV5-4 and TRBJ2-3; possibly TRBD1 for D (6 bases). The CDR3 is made up of 16 amino acids. Germline CDR1 reads SGHNT; CDR2 reads YYREEE (reference sequence). Trimming left V 0 bases short and J 0 bases short, with 11 bases between. This CDR3 is CASSLVGQSSTDTQYF. CDR3 nucleotides: TGTGCCAGCAGCTTGGTCGGACAGTCTAGCACAGATACGCAGTATTTT.

This chain links TRBV28 with TRBJ2-7; 9 bases are a match to TRBD1. J gave up 2 bases and V 6 bases, and 8 bases lay outside the gene matches. CDR3 length: 15 residues. Germline V gene sequence: CDR1 MDHEN, CDR2 SYDVKM. Written as DNA, the CDR3 is TGTGCCAGCAGGACCGACAGGGGGGTGACCTACGAGCAGTACTTC. It codes for CASRTDRGVTYEQYF.

This sequence joins TRBV7-3 and TRBJ2-2, with TRBD2 matching over 10 bases. V shed 2 bases, J shed 4 bases, and the junction held 10 bases outside the gene matches. The CDR3 loop spans 18 amino acids. Per the germline V gene, CDR1 is SGHTA and CDR2 is FQGTGA. Here the CDR3 reads CASSLWPSGSLGTGELFF. DNA of the CDR3: TGTGCCAGCAGCTTATGGCCTAGCGGGAGTCTAGGCACCGGGGAGCTGTTTTTT.

This rearrangement joins TRBV30 to TRBJ1-2, with 7 bases that match TRBD1. CDR1 and CDR2 (germline): GTSNPN, SVGIG (reference sequence). Unmatched junction bases numbered 7, after V lost 2 bases and J lost 1 base. The CDR3 has 15 residues. The CDR3 nucleotides read TGTGCCTGGAGTCGCTTCCGGGACAGTAACTATGGCTACACCTTC. Translating gives CAWSRFRDSNYGYTF. Looking up the rest from reference TRBV30 and TRBJ1-2 gives the full variable domain: SQTIHQWPATLVQPVGSPLSLECTVEGTSNPNLYWYRQAAGRGLQLLFYSVGIGQISSEVPQNLSASRPQDRQFILSSKKLLLSDSGFYLCAWSRFRDSNYGYTFGSGTRLTVV.

This clone was observed a handful of times. J is TRBJ2-2 and V is TRBV30; D is ambiguous. The CDR3 totals 14 residues. Germline values: CDR1 GTSNPN, CDR2 SVGIG (reference sequence). V shed 3 bases and J shed 2 bases, with 10 bases lying between them. In DNA, the CDR3 is TGTGCCTGGAGGAGGCTTTTTAACACCGGGGAGCTGTTTTTT. It yields the protein CAWRRLFNTGELFF.

This rearrangement joins TRBV7-2 to TRBJ2-7; D not certain. V was trimmed by 5 bases and J by 2 bases, leaving 13 bases between them. The length of the CDR3 is 14 residues. Germline V lookup: CDR1 SGHTA, CDR2 FQGNSA. CDR3 sequence reads: CASSQLLGPYEQYF. For the CDR3, the DNA is TGTGCCAGCAGCCAGTTGCTCGGCCCCTACGAGCAGTACTTC.

This chain uses TRBV30 with TRBJ2-3; TRBD1 matches at 7 bases. This CDR3 spans 15 amino acids. Germline-derived CDR1 and CDR2 are GTSNPN and SVGIG (reference sequence). V was pared by 3 bases and J by 3 bases, with 9 bases of the junction left unmatched. CDR3: CAWSSGAGGTDTQYF. DNA for the CDR3: TGTGCCTGGAGCTCTGGGGCAGGGGGAACAGATACGCAGTATTTT.

In the case of this clone: The sample has other DNA sequences that encode this CDR3 too. The chain combines TRBV10-3 with TRBJ1-5; D is undetermined. The CDR3 consists of 14 residues. The V gene's germline CDR1 is ENHRY and CDR2 SYGVKD. Trimming removed 4 bases from V and 0 bases from J, with 7 bases in between. The CDR3 here is CAISAALSNQPQHF. The CDR3 bases are TGTGCCATCAGTGCGGCACTTAGCAATCAGCCCCAGCATTTT.